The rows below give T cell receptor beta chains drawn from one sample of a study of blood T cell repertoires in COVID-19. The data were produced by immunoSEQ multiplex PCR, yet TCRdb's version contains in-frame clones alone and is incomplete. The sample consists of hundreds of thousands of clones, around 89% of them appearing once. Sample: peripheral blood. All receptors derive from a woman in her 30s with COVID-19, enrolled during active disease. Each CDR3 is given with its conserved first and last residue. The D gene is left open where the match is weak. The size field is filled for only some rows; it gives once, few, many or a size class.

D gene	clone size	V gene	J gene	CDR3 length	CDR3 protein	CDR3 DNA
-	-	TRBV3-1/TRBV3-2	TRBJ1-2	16	CASSSPGNATRNGYTF	TGTGCCAGCAGCAGTCCAGGTAACGCAACTCGGAATGGCTACACCTTC
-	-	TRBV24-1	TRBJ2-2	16	CATSDSAGIGDGELFF	TGTGCCACCAGTGATTCCGCCGGGATCGGGGACGGGGAGCTGTTTTTT
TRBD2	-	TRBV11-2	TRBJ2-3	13	CASSKGGGDTQYF	TGTGCCAGCAGCAAGGGCGGGGGAGATACGCAGTATTTT
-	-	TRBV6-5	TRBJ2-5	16	CASSYSYRSAQETQYF	TGTGCCAGCAGTTACTCCTACAGGTCGGCCCAAGAGACCCAGTACTTC
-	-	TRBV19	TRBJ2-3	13	CASKLVSTDTQYF	TGTGCCAGTAAGTTAGTGAGCACAGATACGCAGTATTTT
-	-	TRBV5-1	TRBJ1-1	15	CASSSTSQGNTEAFF	TGCGCCAGCAGCTCTACCAGTCAGGGGAACACTGAAGCTTTCTTT
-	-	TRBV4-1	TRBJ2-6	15	CASSQRSSGANVLTF	TGCGCCAGCAGCCAACGGAGCTCTGGGGCCAACGTCCTGACTTTC
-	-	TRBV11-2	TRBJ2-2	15	CASSRDGVDTGELFF	TGTGCCAGCAGCCGAGATGGAGTAGACACCGGGGAGCTGTTTTTT
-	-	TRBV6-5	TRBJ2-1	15	CASSYTGSSYNEQFF	TGTGCCAGCAGTTACACCGGGAGCTCCTACAATGAGCAGTTCTTC
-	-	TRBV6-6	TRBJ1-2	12	CASSGGGPINTF	TGTGCCAGCAGTGGGGGGGGCCCTATCAACACCTTC
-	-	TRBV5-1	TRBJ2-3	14	CASTVGDSTDTQYF	TGCGCCAGCACCGTCGGAGATAGCACAGATACGCAGTATTTT
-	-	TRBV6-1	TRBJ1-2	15	CASSEGDRSPYGYTF	TGTGCCAGCAGTGAAGGCGACAGGTCGCCCTATGGCTACACCTTC
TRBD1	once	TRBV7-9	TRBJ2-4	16	CASSFVGNRGQNIQYF	TGTGCCAGCAGCTTTGTAGGAAACAGGGGCCAAAACATTCAGTACTTC
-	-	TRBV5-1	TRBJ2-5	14	CASSLVSGQETQYF	TGCGCCAGCAGCTTGGTATCGGGGCAAGAGACCCAGTACTTC
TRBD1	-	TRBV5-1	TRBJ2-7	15	CASSPARDRADEQYF	TGCGCCAGCAGCCCGGCCCGGGACAGGGCTGACGAGCAGTACTTC
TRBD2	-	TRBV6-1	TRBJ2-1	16	CASSVIAGGFNNEQFF	TGTGCCAGCAGTGTTATAGCGGGGGGCTTTAACAATGAGCAGTTCTTC
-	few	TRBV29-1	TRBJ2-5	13	CSVFQTSLETQYF	TGCAGCGTTTTCCAGACTAGTTTGGAGACCCAGTACTTC
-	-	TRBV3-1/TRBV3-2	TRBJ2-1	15	CASSQDFGSYNEQFF	TGTGCCAGCAGCCAAGATTTCGGCTCCTACAATGAGCAGTTCTTC
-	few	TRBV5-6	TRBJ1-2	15	CASSPYRSPNYGYTF	TGTGCCAGCAGCCCATACAGGAGCCCTAACTATGGCTACACCTTC
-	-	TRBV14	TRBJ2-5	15	CASSHSWDPGETQYF	TGTGCCAGCAGCCATTCATGGGATCCGGGGGAGACCCAGTACTTC
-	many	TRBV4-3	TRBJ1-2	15	CASSQDRGTYYGYTF	TGCGCCAGCAGCCAAGACCGGGGAACCTACTATGGCTACACCTTC
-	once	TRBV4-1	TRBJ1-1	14	CASSQETVNTEAFF	TGCGCCAGCAGCCAAGAAACAGTGAACACTGAAGCTTTCTTT
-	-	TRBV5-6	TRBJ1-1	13	CASSGNRVPRAFF	TGTGCCAGCAGCGGAAACAGGGTACCGAGGGCTTTCTTT
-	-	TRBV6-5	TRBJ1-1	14	CASSRDIRGTEAFF	TGTGCCAGCAGCCGCGATATTAGGGGGACTGAAGCTTTCTTT
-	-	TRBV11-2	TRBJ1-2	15	CASTQETGSAYGYTF	TGTGCCAGCACCCAAGAAACGGGTTCAGCCTATGGCTACACCTTC
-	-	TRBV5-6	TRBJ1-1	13	CASSQDTDPEAFF	TGTGCCAGCAGCCAGGATACAGATCCCGAAGCTTTCTTT
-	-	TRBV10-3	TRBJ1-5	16	CAISETGQGSNQPQHF	TGTGCCATCAGTGAAACTGGGCAGGGTAGCAATCAGCCCCAGCATTTT
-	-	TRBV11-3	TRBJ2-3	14	CASSLERHTDTQYF	TGTGCCAGCAGCTTAGAGCGGCACACAGATACGCAGTATTTT
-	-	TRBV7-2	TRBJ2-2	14	CASSFAAATGELFF	TGTGCCAGCAGCTTTGCGGCGGCAACCGGGGAGCTGTTTTTT
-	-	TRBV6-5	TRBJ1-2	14	CASSYSDNRAGYTF	TGTGCCAGCAGTTACTCGGACAATCGGGCTGGCTACACCTTC
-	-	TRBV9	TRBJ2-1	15	CASSGGGGVYNEQFF	TGTGCCAGCAGCGGCGGAGGTGGAGTCTACAATGAGCAGTTCTTC
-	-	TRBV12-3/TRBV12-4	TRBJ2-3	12	CASSPERDTQYF	TGTGCCAGCAGCCCCGAGAGGGATACGCAGTATTTT
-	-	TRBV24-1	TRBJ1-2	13	CATSVPGRDGYTF	TGTGCCACCAGTGTCCCCGGGCGGGACGGCTACACCTTC
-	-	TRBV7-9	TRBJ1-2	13	CASSLSENYGYTF	TGTGCCAGCAGCTTATCCGAGAACTATGGCTACACCTTC
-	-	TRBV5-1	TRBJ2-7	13	CASSPLRSYEQYF	TGCGCCAGCAGCCCCCTCCGTTCCTACGAGCAGTACTTC
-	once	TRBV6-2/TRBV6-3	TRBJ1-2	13	CASSYSGLGGYTF	TGTGCCAGCAGTTACTCGGGGCTCGGTGGCTACACCTTC
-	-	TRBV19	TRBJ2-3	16	CATRSPSWYGTDTQYF	TGTGCCACCCGGTCCCCTAGCTGGTACGGGACAGATACGCAGTATTTT
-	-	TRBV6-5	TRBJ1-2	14	CASSRTNRASGYTF	TGTGCCAGCAGCCGAACTAACAGGGCGAGTGGCTACACCTTC
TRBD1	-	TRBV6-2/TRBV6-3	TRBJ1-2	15	CASSYAQGADYGYTF	TGTGCCAGCAGTTACGCCCAGGGGGCCGATTATGGCTACACCTTC
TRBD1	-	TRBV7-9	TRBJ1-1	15	CASSLELPQGNEAFF	TGTGCCAGCAGCTTGGAACTCCCACAGGGGAATGAAGCTTTCTTT
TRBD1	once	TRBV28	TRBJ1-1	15	CASSLSRGLSPEAFF	TGTGCCAGCAGTTTAAGTAGGGGGCTAAGTCCTGAAGCTTTCTTT
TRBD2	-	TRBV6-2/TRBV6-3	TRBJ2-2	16	CASSDLGGRAPGELFF	TGTGCCAGCAGTGACCTAGGCGGGAGGGCCCCCGGGGAGCTGTTTTTT